A single sample gave rise to the 2 T cell receptor beta chains below, sequenced in a study of radiotherapy plus CTLA-4 blockade in lung cancer. TCRdb keeps only in-frame clones here, not all; method: immunoSEQ multiplex PCR. The table includes roughly 70,000 clones, around 86% detected once. The sequencing here drew on peripheral blood, taken from a patient treated with radiotherapy plus ipilimumab. Receptors were obtained from a human donor with non-small cell lung cancer that progressed on radiotherapy plus ipilimumab.

This clone is a singleton in its sample. The V call is TRBV9, the J call TRBJ1-2; 8 bases map to TRBD1. Germline V lookup: CDR1 SGDLS, CDR2 YYNGEE. With 3 bases clipped from V and 2 bases from J, the junction kept 3 bases outside the gene matches. The CDR3 extends over 14 amino acids. The CDR3 spells CASSERTGNYGYTF. CDR3 DNA sequence: TGTGCCAGCAGCGAGAGGACAGGGAACTATGGCTACACCTTC.

The chain recombines TRBV18 with TRBJ2-1, with D unclear. The CDR3 has 11 amino acids. V was clipped by 5 bases and J by 10 bases, with 9 bases between them. Germline V gene lookup returns CDR1 KGHSH and CDR2 LQKENI. The CDR3 nucleotides are TGTGCCAGCTCAGCGAGGAACGAGCAGTTCTTC. Translation: CASSARNEQFF.